The T cell receptor beta chain under discussion was sequenced for a study of spatial heterogeneity in lung cancer. The study, taken as a whole, reports: One measure, the expanded intratumoral alpha and beta TCR count, tracked tumor mutation counts. Estimated coverage of tumor T cells was about 7% for alpha and 11% to 15% for beta chains.

TCRdb redid the calling of the 5' RACE reads with MiXCR, one entry per CDR3 protein. The table includes about 100,000 distinct CDR3 sequences, nearly 4.5% detected once. Documented time point: sample taken at primary tumor resection. Donors were around 70 untreated early-stage non-small cell lung cancer patients. Without sorting, whole RNA was sequenced from tumor, nontumor lung or frozen PBMC. This clonotype was detected ten times or more. Its target is unknown. This CDR3 is 15 amino acids long. Germline values: CDR1 SGDLS, CDR2 YYNGEE. Trimming removed 0 bases at V and 3 bases at J, with 12 bases between.

The chain has TRBV9 and TRBJ2-5; maybe TRBD2 (5 bases). The clonotype comes from a male donor with early-stage non-small cell lung cancer. This sample comprised lung tumor tissue, obtained at surgery. The CDR3 coding sequence is TGTGCCAGCAGCGTAGCTCCGGGGTTAGAAGAGACCCAGTACTTC. It yields the protein CASSVAPGLEETQYF.